These T cell receptor beta chains were read from a single sample in a study of CD8+ T cells in alopecia areata. This table comes from immunoSEQ multiplex PCR, and its TCRdb copy is limited to in-frame clones, with some not included. The sample lists 200,000 or so clones, nearly 60% occurring once. Material: CD4+ T cells sorted from blood, obtained at week 24, from a patient treated with tofacitinib. The receptor set was obtained from a human donor with alopecia areata. Both conserved end residues are part of each CDR3. Fields, in order: J gene, CDR3 length, clone size, V gene, D gene, CDR3 DNA, CDR3 protein. D genes are given only for firm matches. Some rows mark clone size as missing; the rest say once, few, many or name a class of expanded clone.

TRBJ1-1	13	NA	TRBV29-1	NA	TGCAGCGTTATGGACAGAATGAATACTGAAGCTTTCTTT	CSVMDRMNTEAFF
TRBJ2-3	13	few	TRBV30	NA	TGTGCCTGGAGCAACCGGAGAGCAGATACGCAGTATTTT	CAWSNRRADTQYF
TRBJ2-3	14	NA	TRBV5-1	NA	TGCGCCAGCAGCTTCGACAGAGACACAGATACGCAGTATTTT	CASSFDRDTDTQYF
TRBJ2-1	13	few	TRBV10-3	NA	TGTGCCATCAGTGACGGGGACGCCAATGAGCAGTTCTTC	CAISDGDANEQFF
TRBJ2-3	16	NA	TRBV7-2	TRBD2	TGTGCCAGCAGCTTAGGAGGAGCGGGGTCCAAGGATACGCAGTATTTT	CASSLGGAGSKDTQYF
TRBJ2-3	11	NA	TRBV7-2	NA	TGTGCCAGCAGACGCACAGATACGCAGTATTTT	CASRRTDTQYF
TRBJ2-7	15	few	TRBV5-1	TRBD2	TGCGCCAGCAGCCCGGCGGGGGGGATAGCCTACGAGCAGTACTTC	CASSPAGGIAYEQYF
TRBJ2-1	13	NA	TRBV29-1	NA	TGCAGCGTAGGCGAGCAGGGACGTAATGAGCAGTTCTTC	CSVGEQGRNEQFF
TRBJ2-1	18	NA	TRBV9	TRBD2	TGTGCCAGCAGCGTAAGGGCTAGCGGGGGGTTTACCTACAATGAGCAGTTCTTC	CASSVRASGGFTYNEQFF
TRBJ2-5	14	NA	TRBV5-1	TRBD1	TGCGCCAGCAGCTTGGGACAGGGGATGGAGACCCAGTACTTC	CASSLGQGMETQYF
TRBJ2-7	17	NA	TRBV4-1	TRBD2	TGCGCCAGCAGCCAAGATGGTTTTCAGCGGGAGGGCTACGAGCAGTACTTC	CASSQDGFQREGYEQYF
TRBJ1-2	14	NA	TRBV5-6	NA	TGTGCCAGCAGCATCTCAGGGGATAACTATGGCTACACCTTC	CASSISGDNYGYTF
TRBJ1-2	12	NA	TRBV9	NA	TGTGCCAGCAGCCCCGTAGGATATGGCTACACCTTC	CASSPVGYGYTF
TRBJ1-1	18	NA	TRBV7-9	NA	TGTGCCAGCAGCTTTATCGCCGGGACGTGGGGTCGAGGCACTGAAGCTTTCTTT	CASSFIAGTWGRGTEAFF
TRBJ2-5	15	once	TRBV7-2	TRBD2	TGTGCCAGCAGCTCGACTAGCGGGAGGGTGGAGACCCAGTACTTC	CASSSTSGRVETQYF
TRBJ1-2	13	NA	TRBV27	NA	TGTGCCAGCAGTTTATTCCGAAACTATGGCTACACCTTC	CASSLFRNYGYTF
TRBJ2-1	13	NA	TRBV7-2	NA	TGTGCCAGCAGTCGTACCCCGGGCAATGAGCAGTTCTTC	CASSRTPGNEQFF
TRBJ1-3	14	few	TRBV6-5	TRBD1	TGTGCCAGCAGTACGGACAGGGGTGTTGACACCATATATTTT	CASSTDRGVDTIYF
TRBJ2-7	15	NA	TRBV7-2	NA	TGTGCCAGCAGCTCCCGGCAGGGTAAGAGGTACGAGCAGTACTTC	CASSSRQGKRYEQYF
TRBJ2-3	14	few	TRBV30	NA	TGTGCCTCGAGTACTCGCCACAGCACAGATACGCAGTATTTT	CASSTRHSTDTQYF
TRBJ1-2	16	few	TRBV7-9	NA	TGTGCCAGCAGCTTTCCTGCCACCGTCCCTAACTATGGCTACACCTTC	CASSFPATVPNYGYTF
TRBJ2-2	16	NA	TRBV4-3	NA	TGCGCCAGCAGCCAAGATGGACGGGGGGCGGACGGGGAGCTGTTTTTT	CASSQDGRGADGELFF
TRBJ1-5	13	NA	TRBV29-1	NA	TGCAGCGTGGTCGGACAGCCGAATCAGCCCCAGCATTTT	CSVVGQPNQPQHF
TRBJ2-7	16	few	TRBV28	NA	TGTGCCAGCAGTTTAGAGGTGGGGGGTACGAGCTACGAGCAGTACTTC	CASSLEVGGTSYEQYF
TRBJ1-1	14	NA	TRBV6-5	NA	TGTGCCAGCAGTTACTCGAAGGGGAACACTGAAGCTTTCTTT	CASSYSKGNTEAFF